The sample holds one count of the clone carrying this T cell receptor (beta chain). With V trimmed by 2 bases and J by 6 bases, 7 bases remained unmatched. CDR1 and CDR2 (germline): KGHSH, LQKENI. This CDR3 is built from 15 residues. This sample is part of a study of technical replicates of blood from a handful of donors. TCRdb's copy holds only in-frame clones and misses some; the assay was immunoSEQ multiplex PCR. The profile shows under 85,000 clones, about 96% of them singletons. The sequencing sample was made of T cells isolated from PBMCs. This receptor was identified in a human donor in good health. This chain joins TRBV18 and TRBJ1-5, with 7 bases lining up with TRBD1. The CDR3 spells CASSPTQGFVQPQHF. CDR3 DNA: TGTGCCAGCTCACCAACACAGGGGTTTGTTCAGCCCCAGCATTTT. The full variable domain, its missing parts supplied by reference TRBV18 and TRBJ1-5, is NAGVMQNPRHLVRRRGQEARLRCSPMKGHSHVYWYRQLPEEGLKFMVYLQKENIIDESGMPKERFSAEFPKEGPSILRIQQVVRGDSAAYFCASSPTQGFVQPQHFGDGTRLSIL.